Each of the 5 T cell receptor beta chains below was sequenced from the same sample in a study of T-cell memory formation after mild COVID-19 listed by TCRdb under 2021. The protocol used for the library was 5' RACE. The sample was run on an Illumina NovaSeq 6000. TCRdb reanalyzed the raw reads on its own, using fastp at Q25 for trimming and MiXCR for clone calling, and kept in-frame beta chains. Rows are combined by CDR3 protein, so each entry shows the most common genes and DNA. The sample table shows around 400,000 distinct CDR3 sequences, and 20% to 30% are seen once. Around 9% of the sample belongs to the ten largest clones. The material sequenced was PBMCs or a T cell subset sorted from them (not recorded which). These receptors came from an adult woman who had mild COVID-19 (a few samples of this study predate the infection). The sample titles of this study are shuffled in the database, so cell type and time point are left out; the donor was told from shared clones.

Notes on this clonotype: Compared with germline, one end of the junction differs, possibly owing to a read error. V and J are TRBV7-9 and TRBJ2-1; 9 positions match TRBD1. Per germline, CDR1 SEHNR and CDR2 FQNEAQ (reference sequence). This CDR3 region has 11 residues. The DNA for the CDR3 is TGTGCCAGCAGCCCCTTAACAGGGGGCGAGTTC. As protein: CASSPLTGGEF.

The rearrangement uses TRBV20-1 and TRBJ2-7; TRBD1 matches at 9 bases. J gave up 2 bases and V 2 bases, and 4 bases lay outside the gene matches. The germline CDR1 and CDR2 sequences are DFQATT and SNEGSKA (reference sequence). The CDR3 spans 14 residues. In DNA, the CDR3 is TGCAGTGCTAGAATCCGGGACAGGGCCTACGAGCAGTACTTC. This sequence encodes CSARIRDRAYEQYF.

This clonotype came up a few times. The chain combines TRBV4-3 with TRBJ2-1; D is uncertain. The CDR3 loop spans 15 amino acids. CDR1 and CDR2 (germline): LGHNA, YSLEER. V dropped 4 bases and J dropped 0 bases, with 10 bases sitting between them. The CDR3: CASSPYFSSYNEQFF. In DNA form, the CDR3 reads TGCGCCAGCAGCCCTTACTTTAGCTCCTACAATGAGCAGTTCTTC.

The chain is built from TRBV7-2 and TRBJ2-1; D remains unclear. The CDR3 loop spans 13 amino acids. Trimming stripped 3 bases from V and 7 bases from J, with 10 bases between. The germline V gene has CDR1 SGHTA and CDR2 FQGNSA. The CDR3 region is CASSFSPVNEQFF. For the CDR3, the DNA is TGTGCCAGCAGCTTCTCGCCCGTGAATGAGCAGTTCTTC.

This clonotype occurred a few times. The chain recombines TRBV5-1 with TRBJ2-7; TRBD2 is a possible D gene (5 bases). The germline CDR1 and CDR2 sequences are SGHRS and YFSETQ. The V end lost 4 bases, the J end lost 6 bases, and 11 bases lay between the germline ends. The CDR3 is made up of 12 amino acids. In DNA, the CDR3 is TGCGCCAGCAGCCGCCGGGGAGCCGAGCAGTACTTC. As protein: CASSRRGAEQYF.